This entry lists 30 T cell receptor beta chains sequenced from one sample in a study of early T cells in non-severe SARS-CoV-2 infection. TCRdb re-called the 5' RACE reads through MiXCR, storing one row per CDR3 protein. The table shows about 94,000 distinct CDR3 sequences, with roughly 13% occurring only once. The sequencing input was whole blood. Receptors were obtained from an adult who was a healthcare worker with PCR-confirmed SARS-CoV-2 infection or an uninfected control (not recorded which).

The V and J genes are TRBV5-8 and TRBJ2-2; D is unclear. Looked up from germline, CDR1 is SGHTS and CDR2 is YDEGEE. V gave up 3 bases and J gave up 5 bases, with 17 bases separating them. The CDR3 totals 16 residues. The CDR3 region has the DNA TGTGCCAGCAGCTCCCACATCGGGCCCCTAACCGGGGAGCTGTTTTTT. Protein: CASSSHIGPLTGELFF.

This chain links TRBV2 with TRBJ2-2; D may be TRBD1 (6 bases). Trimming took off 4 bases at V and 0 bases at J, with 9 bases between the two ends. The CDR3 has 15 amino acids. In germline, CDR1 is SNHLY, CDR2 FYNNEI. The CDR3 loop reads CASSAQGTNTGELFF. The CDR3 coding sequence is TGTGCCAGCAGTGCACAGGGTACGAACACCGGGGAGCTGTTTTTT.

In this sample, this clonotype turned up many times. V and J are TRBV28 and TRBJ2-7; the D is unclear. CDR3 length equals 13 residues. From germline, CDR1 is MDHEN and CDR2 SYDVKM. V dropped 7 bases and J dropped 0 bases, with 10 bases sitting between them. CDR3: CASTPKVSYEQYF. CDR3 nucleotides: TGTGCCAGCACCCCCAAAGTCTCCTACGAGCAGTACTTC. The whole variable domain, remainder taken from reference TRBV28 and TRBJ2-7, is DVKVTQSSRYLVKRTGEKVFLECVQDMDHENMFWYRQDPGLGLRLIYFSYDVKMKEKGDIPEGYSVSREKKERFSLILESASTNQTSMYLCASTPKVSYEQYFGPGTRLTVT.

The chain recombines TRBV7-8 with TRBJ2-5; 11 positions match TRBD1. Germline-derived CDR1 and CDR2 are SGHVS and FQNEAQ. CDR3 length: 15 residues. Unmatched junction bases numbered 6, after V lost 5 bases and J lost 4 bases. CDR3: CASSQRDRGGETQYF. CDR3 DNA sequence: TGTGCCAGCAGCCAACGGGACAGGGGGGGAGAGACCCAGTACTTC.

V gene TRBV6-2 or TRBV6-3 combines with J gene TRBJ1-2; no clear D gene. The CDR3 is made up of 12 amino acids. CDR1 and CDR2 from the germline V gene are MNHEY and SVGEGT. The V end lost 2 bases, the J end lost 5 bases, and 6 bases lay between the germline ends. CDR3 sequence reads: CASSYMGYGYTF. Here the CDR3 DNA reads TGTGCCAGCAGTTACATGGGGTATGGCTACACCTTC.

This clonotype was seen a handful of times. The genes are TRBV3-1 and TRBJ2-5; weak D call: TRBD1 (6 bases). This CDR3 comprises 14 residues. The germline V gene encodes CDR1 LGHDT and CDR2 YNNKEL (reference sequence). V lost 0 bases and J 6 bases, leaving 11 bases between the germline ends. In DNA, the CDR3 is TGTGCCAGCAGCCAAGATTGGGGGCGGAAGACCCAGTACTTC. Protein sequence: CASSQDWGRKTQYF.

The rearrangement uses TRBV12-3 or TRBV12-4 and TRBJ2-5, with D perhaps TRBD1 (5 bases). CDR3 size: 14 residues. V gave up 7 bases and J gave up 4 bases, with 16 bases separating them. CDR3 protein: CASTPGPLGETQYF. The CDR3 DNA reads TGTGCCAGCACCCCAGGGCCATTGGGAGAGACCCAGTACTTC.

Many counts were recorded for this clonotype. The chain links TRBV27 to TRBJ2-5, with D unclear. Germline assignment: CDR1 MNHEY and CDR2 SMNVEV (reference sequence). Trimming took 7 bases from V and 3 from J, leaving 9 bases between them. This CDR3 region has 12 residues. This chain's CDR3 is CASKVLKETQYF. CDR3 in DNA: TGTGCCAGCAAAGTCCTCAAAGAGACCCAGTACTTC.

In its sample, this clonotype was seen a few times. The V call is TRBV6-1, the J call TRBJ2-5; 11 nucleotides align to TRBD2. The CDR3 extends over 16 amino acids. The trim removed 0 bases at V and 2 bases at J, leaving 2 bases unmatched. Germline CDR1 is MNHNS and CDR2 is SASEGT. CDR3 amino acids: CASSEALAGGQETQYF. As DNA, the CDR3 is TGTGCCAGCAGTGAAGCGCTAGCGGGGGGACAAGAGACCCAGTACTTC.

This chain uses TRBV20-1 with TRBJ2-3, with D unclear. CDR1 is DFQATT, CDR2 SNEGSKA, per germline (reference sequence). The CDR3 runs 15 residues. V was cut by 1 base and J by 4 bases, with 15 bases left in between. The CDR3 sequence is CSARALVGPADTQYF. The CDR3 DNA reads as TGCAGTGCTAGAGCGTTAGTAGGGCCTGCAGATACGCAGTATTTT.

The rearrangement links TRBV5-1 to TRBJ1-1; D not resolved. Per the germline V gene, CDR1 is SGHRS and CDR2 is YFSETQ. With 5 bases removed from V and 0 bases from J, the gap between germline ends came to 17 bases. CDR3 length equals 16 residues. Here the CDR3 DNA reads TGCGCCAGCAGGCGGGGAAATTTGGGTATGAACACTGAAGCTTTCTTT. This translates into CASRRGNLGMNTEAFF.

This clonotype was picked up a small number of times. Germline and junction disagree at one end, which may indicate a read error. V usage is TRBV6-2 or TRBV6-3 and J usage is TRBJ2-3; no clear D gene. Germline CDR1 reads MNHEY; CDR2 reads SVGEGT. This CDR3 is built from 13 residues. The CDR3, as DNA: TGTGCCAGCACCCAGCCAGCCACCCCGAATGGGGTATTT. Protein: CASTQPATPNGVF.

This clonotype was observed at least ten times. V and J are TRBV5-4 and TRBJ2-1; 8 bases are shared with TRBD1. Unmatched junction bases numbered 10, after V lost 4 bases and J lost 4 bases. The germline V gene encodes CDR1 SGHNT and CDR2 YYREEE (reference sequence). This CDR3 contains 16 residues. CDR3 amino acids: CASSAVDRGRYNEQFF. CDR3 bases: TGTGCCAGCAGCGCCGTAGACAGGGGTCGGTACAATGAGCAGTTCTTC.

This clonotype was picked up many times. The rearrangement links TRBV7-9 to TRBJ1-2, with unresolved D. Germline values: CDR1 SEHNR, CDR2 FQNEAQ (reference sequence). V dropped 2 bases and J dropped 8 bases, with 12 bases sitting between them. The CDR3 contains 13 residues. In DNA form, the CDR3 reads TGTGCCAGCAGCTTAAACGGTCCTCGCGGCTACACCTTC. It encodes CASSLNGPRGYTF.

This rearrangement joins TRBV7-9 to TRBJ2-3; D perhaps matches TRBD2 (5 bases). V was cut by 4 bases and J by 6 bases, with 8 bases left in between. Looked up from germline, CDR1 is SEHNR and CDR2 is FQNEAQ (reference sequence). The CDR3 spans 12 residues. This chain's CDR3 is CASSSTGDTQYF. CDR3 DNA sequence: TGTGCCAGCAGCTCTACGGGGGATACGCAGTATTTT.

This clonotype was recorded a few times. The genes are TRBV6-5 and TRBJ1-2; TRBD1 matches 8 bases. CDR3 size: 13 residues. CDR1 and CDR2 from the germline V gene are MNHEY and SVGAGI. The V gene end was trimmed by 5 bases and the J gene end by 2 bases; junction bases not matched to a gene: 1. The CDR3 bases are TGTGCCAGCAGTCAGGGGGCGAACTATGGCTACACCTTC. Its translation is CASSQGANYGYTF.

The rearrangement uses TRBV18 and TRBJ2-7, with D perhaps matching TRBD1 (6 bases). Germline V gene sequence: CDR1 KGHSH, CDR2 LQKENI. CDR3 size: 15 residues. V was trimmed by 3 bases and J by 3 bases, leaving 15 bases between them. Written as DNA, the CDR3 is TGTGCCAGCTCACCCGCGATGACAGGCTTCTACGAGCAGTACTTC. It encodes CASSPAMTGFYEQYF.

This chain joins TRBV29-1 and TRBJ2-3, with TRBD2 identical over 10 bases. Germline loops: CDR1 SQVTM, CDR2 ANQGSEA. The J segment lost 1 base and the V segment lost 7 bases, leaving 8 bases of the junction unmatched. This CDR3 is 15 amino acids long. The CDR3 DNA is TGCAGCGCGGCTATCGGGACTAGCGGCACAGATACGCAGTATTTT. Translation gives CSAAIGTSGTDTQYF.

The sample holds many counts of this clonotype. V is TRBV3-1 and J is TRBJ2-1; 12 bases fit TRBD2. The CDR3 runs to 18 residues. Per the germline V gene, CDR1 is LGHDT and CDR2 is YNNKEL (reference sequence). V lost 3 bases and J lost 2; bases outside the gene matches: 8. The CDR3, as DNA: TGTGCCAGCAGCCATCAGTTCCTAGCGGGGGGGGCCTACAATGAGCAGTTCTTC. The encoded protein is CASSHQFLAGGAYNEQFF.

This clonotype was counted ten times or more. The V gene is TRBV7-2, the J gene TRBJ2-7; D is ambiguous. This CDR3 has 13 amino acids. V gave up 4 bases and J gave up 0 bases, with 7 bases separating them. Looked up from germline, CDR1 is SGHTA and CDR2 is FQGNSA. The CDR3, as DNA: TGTGCCAGCAGCTCAGCAGTCTCCTACGAGCAGTACTTC. Translation gives CASSSAVSYEQYF.

This clonotype was seen ten or more times. This sequence joins TRBV11-2 and TRBJ1-4; D gene unclear. The V gene's germline CDR1 is SGHAT and CDR2 FQNNGV. The CDR3 loop spans 15 amino acids. V lost 5 bases to trimming and J lost 0 bases, with 10 bases between them. The CDR3 bases are TGTGCCAGCAGCCCCTCATGGTCAACTAATGAAAAACTGTTTTTT. Amino acids: CASSPSWSTNEKLFF.

This chain uses TRBV2 with TRBJ2-1; 8 bases map to TRBD1. The CDR3 is 15 residues long. Germline loops: CDR1 SNHLY, CDR2 FYNNEI. Trimming removed 8 bases from V and 2 bases from J; junction bases left unmatched: 8. The CDR3 region is CASGYRGVTYNEQFF. The CDR3 DNA sequence: TGTGCCAGCGGCTACAGGGGGGTCACCTACAATGAGCAGTTCTTC.

This clonotype was seen a handful of times. The chain carries TRBV5-1 and TRBJ1-6, with a weak D call TRBD1 (6 bases). This CDR3 is built from 19 residues. V lost 4 bases and J 0 bases, leaving 20 bases between the germline ends. Germline V lookup: CDR1 SGHRS, CDR2 YFSETQ. CDR3 DNA: TGCGCCAGCAGCCCAACTACAGGGCCTACCAGCTCCTATAATTCACCCCTCCACTTT. Translated, it gives CASSPTTGPTSSYNSPLHF.

The chain employs TRBV29-1 and TRBJ2-2; TRBD1 matches at 9 bases. The germline V gene encodes CDR1 SQVTM and CDR2 ANQGSEA. V trimming: 4 bases; J trimming: 4 bases; junction bases outside the gene matches: 4. The CDR3 sequence is 14 residues long. The CDR3 protein is CSVVTGGSTGELFF. CDR3 DNA sequence: TGCAGCGTTGTTACAGGGGGCTCCACCGGGGAGCTGTTTTTT.

This clonotype was seen a handful of times. This chain links TRBV20-1 with TRBJ2-7; perhaps TRBD2 as D (7 bases). The germline gives CDR1 DFQATT, CDR2 SNEGSKA (reference sequence). V lost 0 bases and J lost 6, with 12 bases in between. This CDR3 comprises 13 residues. The DNA for the CDR3 is TGCAGTGCTAGAGATGGGAGGGGGTTCGAGCAGTACTTC. This sequence encodes CSARDGRGFEQYF.

This clonotype was observed a few times. This chain uses TRBV10-3 with TRBJ2-1; either TRBD1 or TRBD2 may fit D (5 bases each). The germline CDR1 and CDR2 sequences are ENHRY and SYGVKD. The CDR3 contains 15 residues. The germline V and J ends were trimmed by 4 bases and 7 bases, with 17 bases remaining between them. The CDR3 coding sequence is TGTGCCATCAGTGGGGGCGGACTCCTACAGAATGAGCAGTTCTTC. It specifies CAISGGGLLQNEQFF.

In this sample, this clonotype turned up a few times. The J gene is TRBJ1-5, the V gene TRBV20-1; 8 positions agree with TRBD1. Germline V CDR1 and CDR2: DFQATT, SNEGSKA (reference sequence). Trimming removed 6 bases from V and 1 base from J; junction bases left unmatched: 5. The CDR3 sequence is 14 residues long. The CDR3 DNA is TGCAGTGCCCAGGACAGGGCAAGCAATCAGCCCCAGCATTTT. The encoded protein is CSAQDRASNQPQHF.

This clonotype was counted at least ten times. This chain uses TRBV25-1 with TRBJ2-2; D assignment may be TRBD1 or TRBD2 (5 bases each). Germline CDR1 and CDR2: MGHDK and SYGVNS. The CDR3 length is 14 residues. V lost 1 base and J 8 bases, leaving 11 bases between the germline ends. The CDR3 region is CASSESLGVGELFF. The CDR3 DNA sequence: TGTGCCAGCAGTGAATCACTGGGGGTTGGGGAGCTGTTTTTT.

In this sample, this clonotype turned up a few times. This chain joins TRBV29-1 and TRBJ1-2; D is unresolved. V was clipped by 3 bases and J by 7 bases, with 15 bases between them. Germline CDR1 reads SQVTM; CDR2 reads ANQGSEA. The CDR3 has 13 amino acids. Here the CDR3 DNA reads TGCAGCGTTGATAGTTTGGCACGATCTGGCTACACCTTC. It encodes CSVDSLARSGYTF.

This clonotype was seen many times. V and J are TRBV12-3 or TRBV12-4 and TRBJ2-3; 12 nucleotides agree with TRBD2. The CDR3 is made up of 15 amino acids. J lost 6 bases, V lost 3 bases, and 4 bases had no gene match. CDR3 bases: TGTGCCAGCAGTTTCACTAGCGGGGGGTCGGATACGCAGTATTTT. It codes for CASSFTSGGSDTQYF.